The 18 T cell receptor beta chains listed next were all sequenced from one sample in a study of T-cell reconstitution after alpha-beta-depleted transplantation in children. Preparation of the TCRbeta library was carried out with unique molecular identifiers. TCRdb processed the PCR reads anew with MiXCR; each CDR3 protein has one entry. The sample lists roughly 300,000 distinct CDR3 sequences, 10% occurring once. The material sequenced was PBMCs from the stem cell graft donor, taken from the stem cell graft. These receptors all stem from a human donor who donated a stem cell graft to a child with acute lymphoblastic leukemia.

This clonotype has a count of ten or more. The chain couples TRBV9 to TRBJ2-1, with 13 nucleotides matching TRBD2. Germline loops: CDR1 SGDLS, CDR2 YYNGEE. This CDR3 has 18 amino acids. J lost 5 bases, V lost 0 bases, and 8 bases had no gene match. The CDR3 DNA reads TGTGCCAGCAGCGTAGGGGGTTGGACTAGCGGGAGCCACAATGAGCAGTTCTTC. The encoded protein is CASSVGGWTSGSHNEQFF.

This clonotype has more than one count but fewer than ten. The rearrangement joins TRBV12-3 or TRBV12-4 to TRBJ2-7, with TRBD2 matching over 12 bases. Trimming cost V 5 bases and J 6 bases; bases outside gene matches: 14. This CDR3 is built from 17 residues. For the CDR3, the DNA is TGTGCCAGCAGTCTACCTACCCTAGCGGGGGGGCCCGTCGAGCAGTACTTC. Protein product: CASSLPTLAGGPVEQYF.

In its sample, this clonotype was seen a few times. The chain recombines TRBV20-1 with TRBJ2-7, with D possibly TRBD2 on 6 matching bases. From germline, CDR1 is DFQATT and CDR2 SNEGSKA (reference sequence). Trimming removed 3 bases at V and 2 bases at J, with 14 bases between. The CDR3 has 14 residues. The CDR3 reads CSARVQPGAYEQYF. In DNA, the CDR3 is TGCAGTGCTAGGGTGCAACCGGGGGCCTACGAGCAGTACTTC.

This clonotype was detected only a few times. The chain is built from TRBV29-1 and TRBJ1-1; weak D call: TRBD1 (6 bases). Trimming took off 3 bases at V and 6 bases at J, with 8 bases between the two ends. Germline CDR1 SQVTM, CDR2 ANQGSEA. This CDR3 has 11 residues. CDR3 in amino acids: CSVDRGAEAFF. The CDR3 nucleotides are TGCAGCGTTGACAGGGGCGCTGAAGCTTTCTTT. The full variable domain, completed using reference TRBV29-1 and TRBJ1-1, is SAVISQKPSRDICQRGTSLTIQCQVDSQVTMMFWYRQQPGQSLTLIATANQGSEATYESGFVIDKFPISRPNLTFSTLTVSNMSPEDSSIYLCSVDRGAEAFFGQGTRLTVV.

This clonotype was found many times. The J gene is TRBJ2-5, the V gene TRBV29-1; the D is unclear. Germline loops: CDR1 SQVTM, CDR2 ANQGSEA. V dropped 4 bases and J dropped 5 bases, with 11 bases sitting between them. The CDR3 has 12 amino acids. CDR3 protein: CSVAVGRETQYF. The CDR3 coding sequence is TGCAGCGTTGCGGTGGGTCGGGAGACCCAGTACTTC.

Written as DNA, the CDR3 is TGTGCCAGCAGTTTCCGGATCCCGGCGGGACAGGGGTACGGCTACACCTTC. It is translated as CASSFRIPAGQGYGYTF. The gene calls are TRBV12-3 or TRBV12-4 and TRBJ1-2, with 10 bases aligning to TRBD1. With 3 bases clipped from V and 8 bases from J, the junction kept 15 bases outside the gene matches. This CDR3 comprises 17 residues.

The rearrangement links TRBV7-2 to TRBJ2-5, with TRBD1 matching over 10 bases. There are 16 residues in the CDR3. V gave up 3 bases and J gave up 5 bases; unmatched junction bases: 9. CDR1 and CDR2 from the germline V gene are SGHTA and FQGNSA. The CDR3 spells CASSFRGTGVMETQYF. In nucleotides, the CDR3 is TGTGCCAGCAGCTTTAGGGGGACAGGGGTTATGGAGACCCAGTACTTC. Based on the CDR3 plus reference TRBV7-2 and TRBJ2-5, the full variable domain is GAGVSQSPSNKVTEKGKDVELRCDPISGHTALYWYRQSLGQGLEFLIYFQGNSAPDKSGLPSDRFSAERTGGSVSTLTIQRTQQEDSAVYLCASSFRGTGVMETQYFGPGTRLLVL.

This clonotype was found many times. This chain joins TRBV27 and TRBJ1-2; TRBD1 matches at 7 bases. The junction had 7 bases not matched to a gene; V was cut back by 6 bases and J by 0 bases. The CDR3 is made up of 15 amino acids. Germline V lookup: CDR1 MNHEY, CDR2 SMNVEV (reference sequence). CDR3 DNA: TGTGCCAGCAGGTTAACAGGGGCCCCTAACTATGGCTACACCTTC. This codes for CASRLTGAPNYGYTF.

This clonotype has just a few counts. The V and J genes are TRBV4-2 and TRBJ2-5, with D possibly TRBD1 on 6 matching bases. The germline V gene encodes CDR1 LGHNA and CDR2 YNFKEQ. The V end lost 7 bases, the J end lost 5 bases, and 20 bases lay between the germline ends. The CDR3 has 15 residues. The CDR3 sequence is CASTPGVPEGETQYF. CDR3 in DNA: TGTGCCAGCACCCCAGGGGTCCCCGAGGGGGAGACCCAGTACTTC.

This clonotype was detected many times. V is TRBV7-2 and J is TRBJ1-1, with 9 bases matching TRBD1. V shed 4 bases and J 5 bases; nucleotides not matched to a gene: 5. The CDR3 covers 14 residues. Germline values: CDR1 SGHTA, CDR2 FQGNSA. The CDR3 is CASSSTGGKTEAFF. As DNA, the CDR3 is TGTGCCAGCAGCTCGACAGGGGGAAAAACTGAAGCTTTCTTT.

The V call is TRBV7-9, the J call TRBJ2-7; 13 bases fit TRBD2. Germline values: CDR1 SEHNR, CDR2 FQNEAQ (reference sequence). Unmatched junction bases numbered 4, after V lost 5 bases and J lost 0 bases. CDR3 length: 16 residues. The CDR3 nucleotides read TGTGCCAGCAGCCTCGGGACTAGCGGGACCTCCTACGAGCAGTACTTC. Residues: CASSLGTSGTSYEQYF.

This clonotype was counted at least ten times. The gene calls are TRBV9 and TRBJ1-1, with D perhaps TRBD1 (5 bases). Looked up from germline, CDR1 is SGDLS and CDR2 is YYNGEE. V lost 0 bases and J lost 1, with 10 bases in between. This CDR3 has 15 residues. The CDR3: CASSVVGAPNTEAFF. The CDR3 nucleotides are TGTGCCAGCAGCGTAGTCGGGGCTCCGAACACTGAAGCTTTCTTT. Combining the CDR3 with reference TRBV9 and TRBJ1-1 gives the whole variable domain DSGVTQTPKHLITATGQRVTLRCSPRSGDLSVYWYQQSLDQGLQFLIQYYNGEERAKGNILERFSAQQFPDLHSELNLSSLELGDSALYFCASSVVGAPNTEAFFGQGTRLTVV.

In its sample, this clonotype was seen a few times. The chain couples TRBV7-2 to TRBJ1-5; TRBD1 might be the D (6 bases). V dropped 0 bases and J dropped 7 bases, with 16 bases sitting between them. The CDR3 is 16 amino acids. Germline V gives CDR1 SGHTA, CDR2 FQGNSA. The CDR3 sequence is CASSLAVVQGRQPQHF. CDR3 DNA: TGTGCCAGCAGCTTAGCCGTGGTGCAGGGGAGACAGCCCCAGCATTTT.

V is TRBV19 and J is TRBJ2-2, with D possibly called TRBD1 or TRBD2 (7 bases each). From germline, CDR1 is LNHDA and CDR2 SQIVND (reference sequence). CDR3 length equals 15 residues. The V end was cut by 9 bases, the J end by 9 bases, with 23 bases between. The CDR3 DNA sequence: TGTGCCAGCCGGACAGGCGCCGTGGGAGGGAGGGAGCTGTTTTTT. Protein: CASRTGAVGGRELFF.

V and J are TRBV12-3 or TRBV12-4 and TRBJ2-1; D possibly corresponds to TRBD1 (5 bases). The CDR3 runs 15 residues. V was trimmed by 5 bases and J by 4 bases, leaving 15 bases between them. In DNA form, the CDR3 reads TGTGCCAGCAGTCCCCCCGACAGACGGTACAATGAGCAGTTCTTC. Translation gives CASSPPDRRYNEQFF.

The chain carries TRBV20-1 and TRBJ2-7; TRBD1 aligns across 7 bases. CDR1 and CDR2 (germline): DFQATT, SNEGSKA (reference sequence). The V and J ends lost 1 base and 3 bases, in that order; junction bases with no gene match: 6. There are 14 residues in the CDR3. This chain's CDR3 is CSARAGTAYYEQYF. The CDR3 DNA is TGCAGTGCTAGAGCGGGGACAGCTTACTACGAGCAGTACTTC.

Written as DNA, the CDR3 is TGCAGTGCTAGCTTAGAAGGGCAGCCCCAGCATTTT. Translated, it gives CSASLEGQPQHF. This chain uses TRBV20-1 with TRBJ1-5, with D uncertain. From germline, CDR1 is DFQATT and CDR2 SNEGSKA (reference sequence). CDR3 size: 12 residues. Trimming took 3 bases from V and 7 from J, leaving 10 bases between them.

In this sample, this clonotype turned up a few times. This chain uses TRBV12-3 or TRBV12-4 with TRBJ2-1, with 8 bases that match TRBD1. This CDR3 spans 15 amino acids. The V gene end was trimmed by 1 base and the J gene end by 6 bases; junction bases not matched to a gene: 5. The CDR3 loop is CASSLEGQVGNEQFF. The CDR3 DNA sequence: TGTGCCAGCAGTTTAGAGGGACAGGTGGGCAATGAGCAGTTCTTC.